This T cell receptor beta chain was recorded in a study of blood T cell repertoires in COVID-19. Germline CDR1 and CDR2: SGHTS and YDEGEE. The CDR3 sequence is 10 residues long. Trimming took off 7 bases at V and 6 bases at J, with 8 bases between the two ends. The protocol was immunoSEQ multiplex PCR, while the TCRdb copy is restricted to in-frame clones and leaves out a portion. The sample carries more than 300,000 clones, 70% to 90% recorded once. The sequence was obtained from a woman under 40 with COVID-19, enrolled during active disease. J is TRBJ2-7 and V is TRBV5-8; a weak D match, TRBD2 (6 bases). Material: peripheral blood. CDR3 nucleotide sequence: TGTGCCAGCGGGGGGATCGAGCAGTACGTC. Its translation: CASGGIEQYV.